Listed below are T cell receptor beta chains from one sample, sequenced in a study of blood T cells in healthy people across ages. TCRdb re-called the 5' RACE reads through MiXCR, storing one row per CDR3 protein. The sample includes about 720,000 distinct CDR3 sequences, roughly 25% seen only once; the top ten take more than 3%. This sample was shared with a second study, whose subject was T cells of mothers and their children.

Specimen: blood. The receptors stem from a boy under 18 in good health. Both conserved end residues are part of each CDR3.

j_call v_call cdr3_aa
TRBJ2-7 TRBV30 CAWADSSYEQYF
TRBJ2-7 TRBV29-1 CSVLNRGHLYEQYF
TRBJ1-3 TRBV4-3 CASSQDLPAFDGNTIYF
TRBJ2-3 TRBV7-2 CASSLAPGPGQSEQYF
TRBJ2-2 TRBV12-5 CASGLILGADIGELFF
TRBJ2-5 TRBV5-1 CASSSWIRGDLQETQYF
TRBJ2-1 TRBV11-3 CASSPPGAPTGKQFF
TRBJ2-2 TRBV12-5 CASGLVLTETTGELFF
TRBJ1-6 TRBV7-9 CASSPDNSPLHF
TRBJ2-4 TRBV7-2 CASSPSGVLAKNIQYF
TRBJ2-7 TRBV4-2 CASSQEEGDSSYEQYF
TRBJ2-1 TRBV20-1 CSASPLAYNEQFF
TRBJ2-1 TRBV6-5 CASSSTPGGTSGRAGYNEQFF
NA TRBV5-1 CASSTGQLAPPYNEQFF
NA TRBV19 CASSRTSGGEWQFF
TRBJ2-1 TRBV7-9 CASSKSSLADYNEQFF
TRBJ2-1 TRBV20-1 CSARDRQRGGAEQFF
TRBJ2-7 TRBV10-3 CAVSETKGMEQYF
TRBJ2-1 TRBV7-2 CASTTRGVAYNEQFF
TRBJ2-7 TRBV18 CASSPKGTPSYEQYF
TRBJ2-5 TRBV6-5 CASSYSSPGETQYF
TRBJ2-7 TRBV6-2/TRBV6-3 CASSPIGGFREQYF
TRBJ2-7 TRBV6-1 CASSERGFGTPTYEQYF
TRBJ1-6 TRBV3-1 CASSPAGQGNSPLHF
TRBJ2-7 TRBV6-2/TRBV6-3 CASTSPFGTLAYEQYF
TRBJ2-2 TRBV20-1 CSARGAEGTNTGELFF
TRBJ2-1 TRBV21-1 CASSKVQRYNEQFF